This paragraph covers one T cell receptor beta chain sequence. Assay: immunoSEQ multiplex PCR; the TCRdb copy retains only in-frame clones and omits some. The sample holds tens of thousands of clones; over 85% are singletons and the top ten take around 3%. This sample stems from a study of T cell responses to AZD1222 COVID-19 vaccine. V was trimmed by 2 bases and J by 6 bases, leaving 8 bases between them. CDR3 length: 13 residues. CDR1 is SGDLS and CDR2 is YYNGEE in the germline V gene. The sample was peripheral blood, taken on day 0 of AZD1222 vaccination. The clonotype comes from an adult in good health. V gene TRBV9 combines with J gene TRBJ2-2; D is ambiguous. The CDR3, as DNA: TGTGCCAGCAGCGTCTCCGGCGCCGGGGAGCTGTTTTTT. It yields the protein CASSVSGAGELFF.